A single sample is the source of the 27 T cell receptor beta chains below, sequenced in a study of blood T cell repertoires in COVID-19. TCRdb's table, derived via immunoSEQ multiplex PCR, lists solely in-frame clones and lacks some. The data show a few hundred thousand clones, around nine tenths seen once. The sample consisted of peripheral blood. These receptor sequences come from a woman in her sixties with COVID-19, enrolled during active disease.

The chain combines TRBV5-1 with TRBJ1-2; TRBD1 matches 8 bases. Germline V gene lookup returns CDR1 SGHRS and CDR2 YFSETQ. CDR3 size: 14 residues. J was trimmed by 7 bases and V by 4 bases; bases with no gene match: 9. The CDR3 DNA is TGCGCCAGCAGCCTCGACAGGGGTGCGTCTGGCTACACCTTC. This gives the protein CASSLDRGASGYTF.

The rearrangement links TRBV4-3 to TRBJ1-3; possible D gene TRBD1, 5 bases. V was shortened by 1 base and J by 3 bases, with 10 bases between the two germline ends. Germline V lookup: CDR1 LGHNA, CDR2 YSLEER. The CDR3 sequence is 15 residues long. In DNA, the CDR3 is TGCGCCAGCAGCCAAGCAGGGTCAGGTGGAAACACCATATATTTT. Translation gives CASSQAGSGGNTIYF.

The rearrangement joins TRBV7-9 to TRBJ1-5; a weak D match, TRBD1 (6 bases). Trimming cost V 5 bases and J 3 bases, with 14 bases left between them. The CDR3 runs 15 residues. The germline V gene encodes CDR1 SEHNR and CDR2 FQNEAQ (reference sequence). CDR3 sequence (DNA): TGTGCCAGCAGCCCCCCGGGACACCTCAATCAGCCCCAGCATTTT. This codes for CASSPPGHLNQPQHF.

The rearrangement links TRBV2 to TRBJ2-5; 7 bases line up with TRBD2. CDR3 length: 14 residues. Germline CDR1 SNHLY, CDR2 FYNNEI. With 8 bases clipped from V and 4 bases from J, the junction kept 10 bases outside the gene matches. The CDR3 region is CASGEGRLGETQYF. For the CDR3, the DNA is TGTGCCAGCGGGGAGGGGCGTCTGGGAGAGACCCAGTACTTC.

This rearrangement joins TRBV2 to TRBJ1-1, with 7 bases identical to TRBD1. The V and J ends lost 5 bases and 0 bases, in that order; junction bases with no gene match: 3. CDR3 size: 14 residues. Germline CDR1 and CDR2: SNHLY and FYNNEI. For the CDR3, the DNA is TGTGCCAGCAGTCGGACAGGCATGAACACTGAAGCTTTCTTT. It codes for CASSRTGMNTEAFF.

Regarding this clone: Sequence at one end of the junction differs from germline and may be a read error. V is TRBV3-1 (or the pseudogene TRBV3-2) and J is TRBJ2-3; D is ambiguous. CDR1 and CDR2 (germline): LGHDT, YNNKEL (reference sequence). The CDR3 is made up of 14 amino acids. Here the CDR3 reads CASSQGAISDTQCF. The CDR3 nucleotides read TGTGCCAGCAGCCAAGGGGCTATCTCAGATACGCAGTGTTTT.

The V gene is TRBV3-1 (or the pseudogene TRBV3-2), the J gene TRBJ2-1; 10 bases match TRBD2. Germline CDR1 LGHDT, CDR2 YNNKEL (reference sequence). The CDR3 has 15 residues. With 4 bases clipped from V and 4 bases from J, the junction kept 4 bases outside the gene matches. CDR3: CASSPSGGGYNEQFF. Here the CDR3 DNA reads TGTGCCAGCAGCCCGAGCGGGGGGGGATACAATGAGCAGTTCTTC.

This chain uses TRBV11-1 with TRBJ1-2; D perhaps matches TRBD1 (6 bases). Trimming took 5 bases from V and 6 from J, leaving 10 bases between them. Germline CDR1 and CDR2: SGHAT and FQDESV (reference sequence). This CDR3 region has 12 residues. The CDR3 here is CASSPNRDGYTF. The CDR3 nucleotides read TGTGCCAGCAGCCCAAACAGGGATGGCTACACCTTC.

The chain carries TRBV6-6 and TRBJ1-5; 7 bases are shared with TRBD1. This CDR3 has 15 amino acids. Per the germline V gene, CDR1 is MNHNY and CDR2 is SVGAGI (reference sequence). The trim removed 2 bases at V and 6 bases at J, leaving 7 bases unmatched. The CDR3 region has the DNA TGTGCCAGCAGTTACATGTTGAGGGGGCCTCAGCCCCAGCATTTT. Protein: CASSYMLRGPQPQHF.

This chain uses TRBV2 with TRBJ1-1; TRBD1 agrees at 10 bases. Trimming took 7 bases from V and 0 from J; bases not matched to a gene: 11. Looked up from germline, CDR1 is SNHLY and CDR2 is FYNNEI. The CDR3 runs to 17 residues. CDR3 in amino acids: CASTLRQGADMNTEAFF. CDR3 sequence (DNA): TGTGCCAGCACCCTCAGACAGGGGGCGGATATGAACACTGAAGCTTTCTTT.

The chain is built from TRBV3-1 (or the pseudogene TRBV3-2) and TRBJ1-2; TRBD1 agrees at 8 bases. V shed 7 bases and J 5 bases; nucleotides not matched to a gene: 9. Germline V lookup: CDR1 LGHDT, CDR2 YNNKEL (reference sequence). The CDR3 length is 14 residues. CDR3 residues: CASTGQGIAYGYTF. DNA for the CDR3: TGTGCCAGCACCGGACAGGGAATCGCTTATGGCTACACCTTC.

The rearrangement joins TRBV5-6 to TRBJ2-7, with 10 positions matching TRBD2. The CDR3 consists of 16 residues. Trimming cost V 0 bases and J 3 bases; bases outside gene matches: 6. Per germline, CDR1 SGHDT and CDR2 YYEEEE. The CDR3 reads CASSLDPAGGVYEQYF. The CDR3, as DNA: TGTGCCAGCAGCTTGGACCCAGCGGGGGGGGTCTACGAGCAGTACTTC.

The genes are TRBV12-3 or TRBV12-4 and TRBJ2-7; D possibly corresponds to TRBD1 (6 bases). This CDR3 has 11 residues. V lost 5 bases and J 6 bases, leaving 8 bases between the germline ends. This CDR3 is CASSTGTEQYF. The DNA of the CDR3 is TGTGCCAGCAGTACAGGGACCGAGCAGTACTTC.

The chain links TRBV6-2 or TRBV6-3 to TRBJ2-1, with a possible D match to TRBD1 (6 bases). This CDR3 region has 16 residues. The V and J ends lost 2 bases and 7 bases respectively, with 18 bases between them. CDR1 and CDR2 from the germline V gene are MNHEY and SVGEGT. This CDR3 reads CASSYRLSGTRNEQFF. The DNA for the CDR3 is TGTGCCAGCAGTTACCGTCTCTCCGGGACACGTAATGAGCAGTTCTTC.

The V gene is TRBV13, the J gene TRBJ2-6, with D hard to call. V was trimmed by 2 bases and J by 2 bases, leaving 10 bases between them. The CDR3 is 16 residues long. Germline V gene lookup returns CDR1 PRHDT and CDR2 FYEKMQ (reference sequence). The CDR3 DNA reads as TGTGCCAGCAGCTTAACAACCGAAACTGGGGCCAACGTCCTGACTTTC. Amino acid sequence: CASSLTTETGANVLTF.

This clone was found once. V gene TRBV7-9 combines with J gene TRBJ1-2, with D possibly matching TRBD1 (5 bases). Germline values: CDR1 SEHNR, CDR2 FQNEAQ (reference sequence). The CDR3 is 13 amino acids. With 1 base removed from V and 8 bases from J, the gap between germline ends came to 11 bases. DNA of the CDR3: TGTGCCAGCAGCTTAGTAGCGGGGCGCGGCTACACCTTC. As protein: CASSLVAGRGYTF.

This clone was seen a few times. The rearrangement joins TRBV7-3 to TRBJ2-1; 13 nucleotides agree with TRBD2. Germline CDR1 SGHTA, CDR2 FQGTGA. This CDR3 region has 19 residues. With 4 bases clipped from V and 7 bases from J, the junction kept 16 bases outside the gene matches. The DNA of the CDR3 is TGTGCCAGCAGCTCAATATGGACTAGCGGGGGCATGAATAGGAATGAGCAGTTCTTC. This gives the protein CASSSIWTSGGMNRNEQFF.

The chain couples TRBV9 to TRBJ2-5; 7 bases map to TRBD1. This CDR3 is 16 amino acids long. Per the germline V gene, CDR1 is SGDLS and CDR2 is YYNGEE. Trimming took 0 bases from V and 2 from J; bases not matched to a gene: 7. The DNA of the CDR3 is TGTGCCAGCAGCGTAGTGGCAGGGGGTCAGCAAGAGACCCAGTACTTC. This sequence encodes CASSVVAGGQQETQYF.

The V call is TRBV7-3, the J call TRBJ1-4; 12 nucleotides align to TRBD1. Germline V gives CDR1 SGHTA, CDR2 FQGTGA. V shed 4 bases, J shed 11 bases, and the junction held 8 bases outside the gene matches. The CDR3 runs 15 residues. The CDR3: CASSSPPGQGAKLFF. CDR3 nucleotides: TGTGCCAGCAGCTCCCCCCCGGGACAGGGGGCGAAACTGTTTTTT.

This chain joins TRBV6-4 and TRBJ2-1; 8 bases match TRBD2. Germline loops: CDR1 MRHNA, CDR2 SNTAGT. J was trimmed by 7 bases and V by 5 bases; bases with no gene match: 4. The CDR3 runs 13 residues. In DNA form, the CDR3 reads TGTGCCAGCAGTCACTTAGCGGGAAATGAGCAGTTCTTC. Protein: CASSHLAGNEQFF.

This clone was detected once. The CDR3 DNA reads TGTGCCAGCAATCAGGGTTCCAGTCAGCCCCAGCATTTT. Amino acids: CASNQGSSQPQHF. The chain joins TRBV12-3 or TRBV12-4 to TRBJ1-5; a weak D match, TRBD1 (5 bases). V was cut by 7 bases and J by 6 bases, with 13 bases left in between. The CDR3 covers 13 residues.

In nucleotides, the CDR3 is TGTGCCAGCAGTGGGGGAGCCCAGCATTTT. Translating gives CASSGGAQHF. The chain is built from TRBV2 and TRBJ1-5; D uncertain. Germline V gives CDR1 SNHLY, CDR2 FYNNEI. V dropped 4 bases and J dropped 11 bases, with 6 bases sitting between them. CDR3 size: 10 residues.

This chain connects TRBV5-4 to TRBJ1-4, with D possibly matching TRBD1 (6 bases). The V and J ends lost 2 bases and 8 bases respectively, with 13 bases between them. Per the germline V gene, CDR1 is SGHNT and CDR2 is YYREEE (reference sequence). The CDR3 length is 14 residues. For the CDR3, the DNA is TGTGCCAGCAGCTTACAGGGTTTAGGCGAAAAACTGTTTTTT. Amino acids: CASSLQGLGEKLFF.

This chain joins TRBV5-8 and TRBJ1-2; 7 bases are a match to TRBD1. This CDR3 region has 15 residues. The junction had 12 bases not matched to a gene; V was cut back by 2 bases and J by 8 bases. From germline, CDR1 is SGHTS and CDR2 YDEGEE. CDR3: CASSFDRTGSSGYTF. CDR3 bases: TGTGCCAGCAGCTTCGACCGGACAGGATCGTCGGGCTACACCTTC.

The rearrangement links TRBV6-5 to TRBJ1-1; D not resolved. Germline values: CDR1 MNHEY, CDR2 SVGAGI. The CDR3 is 14 residues long. V lost 6 bases, J lost 1 base, and 12 bases lay in between. CDR3 amino acids: CASSRTAKNTEAFF. The CDR3 DNA reads as TGTGCCAGCAGCCGTACAGCTAAGAACACTGAAGCTTTCTTT.

This clone appeared once. The chain combines TRBV4-3 with TRBJ1-2; 7 nucleotides agree with TRBD1. Losses at the gene ends were 1 base for V and 4 bases for J; bases not matched to a gene: 6. CDR3 length equals 15 residues. CDR1 is LGHNA, CDR2 YSLEER, per germline. In DNA, the CDR3 is TGCGCCAGCAGCCAAGCAGGATACAGGGGCTATGGCTACACCTTC. This sequence encodes CASSQAGYRGYGYTF.

This clone was counted a single time. This chain connects TRBV28 to TRBJ2-6; unclear D gene. The CDR3 extends over 15 amino acids. V was pared by 8 bases and J by 0 bases, with 11 bases between. Germline V gene data show CDR1 as MDHEN and CDR2 as SYDVKM. The CDR3: CASGDRSSGANVLTF. The CDR3 DNA is TGTGCCAGCGGAGACCGTAGCTCTGGGGCCAACGTCCTGACTTTC.